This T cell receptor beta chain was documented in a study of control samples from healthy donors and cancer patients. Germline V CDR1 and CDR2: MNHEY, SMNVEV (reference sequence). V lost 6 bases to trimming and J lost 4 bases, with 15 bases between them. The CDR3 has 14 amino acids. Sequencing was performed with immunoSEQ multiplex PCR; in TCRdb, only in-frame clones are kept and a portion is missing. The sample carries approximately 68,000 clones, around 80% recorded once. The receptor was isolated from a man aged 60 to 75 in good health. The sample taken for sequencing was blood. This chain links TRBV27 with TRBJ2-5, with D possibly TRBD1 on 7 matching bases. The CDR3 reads CASSYRGAGETQYF. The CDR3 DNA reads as TGTGCCAGCAGCTACAGGGGAGCGGGAGAGACCCAGTACTTC.